The 28 T cell receptor beta chains reported below all come from one sample, sequenced in a study of shared clonotypes between healthy human individuals (dated by TCRdb to about 2020). The method behind the library was the immunoSEQ multiplex PCR assay. Sourced from immuneACCESS, this table was stored by TCRdb with only in-frame sequences that have V and J called. A share of the clones is absent; for the studies checked, an unresolved V gene accounts for under half, and the remainder has no known explanation. The sample includes about 2 million clones, with approximately 94% observed a single time. The ten largest clones take up approximately 1% of the sample. CD8 naive samples were CD45RO-negative cells positively selected for CCR7, giving a CD45RA+CCR7+ population that excluded TemRA cells. The specimen sequenced was naive CD8+ T cells sorted from blood. The label giving this sample's cell subset or site can be read as: CD45RA+CCR7+. The source is a man younger than 35 in good health.

The rearrangement uses TRBV7-9 and TRBJ2-7, with D uncertain. Between the trimmed V and J ends, which lost 5 bases and 2 bases, there was a span of 13 bases. The length of the CDR3 is 14 residues. Germline CDR1 reads SEHNR; CDR2 reads FQNEAQ (reference sequence). CDR3 amino acids: CASSPLFRAYEQYF. DNA for the CDR3: TGTGCCAGCAGCCCACTTTTTCGGGCCTACGAGCAGTACTTC.

Worth noting for this clone: The same CDR3 arises from other DNA sequences in this sample as well. This chain links TRBV7-9 with TRBJ2-5; D call uncertain. Trimming removed 2 bases at V and 2 bases at J, with 3 bases between. The CDR3 sequence is 12 residues long. From germline, CDR1 is SEHNR and CDR2 FQNEAQ (reference sequence). The DNA of the CDR3 is TGTGCCAGCAGCTTACCACAAGAGACCCAGTACTTC. This encodes CASSLPQETQYF.

The chain couples TRBV11-1 to TRBJ2-5, with D possibly TRBD1 on 5 matching bases. The V gene's germline CDR1 is SGHAT and CDR2 FQDESV (reference sequence). Trimming took off 2 bases at V and 5 bases at J, with 12 bases between the two ends. CDR3 length: 14 residues. CDR3 amino acids: CASSLQGMMETQYF. CDR3 DNA: TGTGCCAGCAGCTTACAGGGTATGATGGAGACCCAGTACTTC.

This chain links TRBV11-2 with TRBJ2-1; TRBD2 agrees at 8 bases. CDR1 and CDR2 (germline): SGHAT, FQNNGV. Unmatched junction bases numbered 9, after V lost 0 bases and J lost 8 bases. The CDR3 sequence is 16 residues long. The CDR3 nucleotides are TGTGCCAGCAGCTTAGAGTCTTTTGCGGGGGGCTATGAGCAGTTCTTC. This encodes CASSLESFAGGYEQFF.

The chain couples TRBV10-2 to TRBJ1-2; tentatively, D is TRBD1 (6 bases). V dropped 5 bases and J dropped 0 bases, with 16 bases sitting between them. The CDR3 is made up of 16 amino acids. The germline CDR1 and CDR2 sequences are WSHSY and SAAADI. CDR3 sequence: CASSLASDRSNYGYTF. The CDR3, as DNA: TGCGCCAGCAGTCTTGCATCGGACAGATCTAACTATGGCTACACCTTC.

J is TRBJ2-5 and V is TRBV2, with D perhaps matching TRBD2 (5 bases). This CDR3 contains 15 residues. Germline V gene lookup returns CDR1 SNHLY and CDR2 FYNNEI. V was pared by 10 bases and J by 9 bases, with 27 bases between. This chain's CDR3 is CAIPLGSPSPRAQYF. CDR3 in DNA: TGTGCCATCCCTCTGGGGAGCCCCTCCCCGAGGGCCCAGTACTTC.

The chain carries TRBV12-5 and TRBJ2-7; 7 bases are a match to TRBD1. Trimming removed 7 bases from V and 5 bases from J; junction bases left unmatched: 17. This CDR3 is 16 amino acids long. Germline CDR1 is LGHNT and CDR2 is FRNRAP. The CDR3 spells CASAAPGRGPFNEQYF. CDR3 coding DNA: TGTGCTAGTGCCGCCCCCGGTAGGGGGCCCTTCAACGAGCAGTACTTC.

This clone was observed many times. The sample contains more than one DNA sequence encoding this CDR3. This rearrangement joins TRBV7-9 to TRBJ2-5; 11 bases line up with TRBD1. CDR1 is SEHNR, CDR2 FQNEAQ, per germline (reference sequence). V gave up 4 bases and J gave up 8 bases; unmatched junction bases: 9. This CDR3 region has 15 residues. CDR3 bases: TGTGCCAGCAGCTACGGACAGGGGGCGATCGAAACCCAGTACTTC. It encodes CASSYGQGAIETQYF. The full variable domain, rest sourced from reference TRBV7-9 and TRBJ2-5, is DTGVSQNPRHKITKRGQNVTFRCDPISEHNRLYWYRQTLGQGPEFLTYFQNEAQLEKSRLLSDRFSAERPKGSFSTLEIQRTEQGDSAMYLCASSYGQGAIETQYFGPGTRLLVL.

The chain uses TRBV13 and TRBJ2-7; the match to TRBD2 covers 9 bases. The CDR3 consists of 15 residues. Germline V gene sequence: CDR1 PRHDT, CDR2 FYEKMQ (reference sequence). Trimming took 8 bases from V and 3 from J; bases not matched to a gene: 11. The CDR3 bases are TGTGCCAGCCTCTCCATAGCGGGGGACCACTACGAGCAGTACTTC. It yields the protein CASLSIAGDHYEQYF. Full variable domain (rest looked up from reference TRBV13 and TRBJ2-7): AAGVIQSPRHLIKEKRETATLKCYPIPRHDTVYWYQQGPGQDPQFLISFYEKMQSDKGSIPDRFSAQQFSDYHSELNMSSLELGDSALYFCASLSIAGDHYEQYFGPGTRLTVT.

This rearrangement joins TRBV6-6 to TRBJ1-3; D ambiguous. This CDR3 contains 14 residues. Germline loops: CDR1 MNHNY, CDR2 SVGAGI (reference sequence). V lost 5 bases and J 0 bases, leaving 8 bases between the germline ends. CDR3 region: CASSDIDSGNTIYF. The CDR3 nucleotides are TGTGCCAGCAGTGACATAGACTCTGGAAACACCATATATTTT.

The J gene is TRBJ2-7, the V gene TRBV4-1; 13 nucleotides line up with TRBD2. V was pared by 3 bases and J by 5 bases, with 7 bases of the junction left unmatched. Germline V gene sequence: CDR1 MGHRA, CDR2 YSYEKL. This CDR3 spans 16 amino acids. This chain's CDR3 is CASSHTSGRAGDEQYF. In DNA form, the CDR3 reads TGCGCCAGCAGCCATACTAGCGGGAGGGCCGGAGACGAGCAGTACTTC.

The chain joins TRBV27 to TRBJ1-4; TRBD1 matches at 8 bases. The CDR3 length is 15 residues. With V trimmed by 4 bases and J by 5 bases, 6 bases remained unmatched. Looked up from germline, CDR1 is MNHEY and CDR2 is SMNVEV (reference sequence). CDR3 loop: CASSYGQGMNEKLFF. The CDR3 DNA follows: TGTGCCAGCAGTTACGGACAGGGTATGAATGAAAAACTGTTTTTT.

The gene calls are TRBV13 and TRBJ1-1; D gene uncertain. Germline values: CDR1 PRHDT, CDR2 FYEKMQ (reference sequence). The CDR3 totals 13 residues. V was shortened by 1 base and J by 1 base, with 4 bases between the two germline ends. The CDR3 protein is CASSLVSNTEAFF. CDR3 sequence (DNA): TGTGCCAGCAGCTTAGTCTCGAACACTGAAGCTTTCTTT.

V and J are TRBV4-1 and TRBJ2-3, with a possible D match to TRBD2 (6 bases). This CDR3 comprises 14 residues. With 1 base removed from V and 5 bases from J, the gap between germline ends came to 10 bases. The germline gives CDR1 MGHRA, CDR2 YSYEKL. CDR3: CASSQGGIQDTQYF. The CDR3 nucleotides are TGCGCCAGCAGCCAAGGCGGGATTCAAGATACGCAGTATTTT.

This clone occurred a few times. In DNA, the CDR3 is TGTGCCAGCAGTCTCGAACAGGGGGCGTTGAATTCACCCCTCCACTTT. Residues: CASSLEQGALNSPLHF. The chain couples TRBV27 to TRBJ1-6, with 9 bases that match TRBD1. CDR3 length: 16 residues. Germline V lookup: CDR1 MNHEY, CDR2 SMNVEV (reference sequence). The V and J ends lost 5 bases and 7 bases, in that order; junction bases with no gene match: 9.

This sequence joins TRBV6-6 and TRBJ2-7; the match to TRBD1 covers 7 bases. Germline V CDR1 and CDR2: MNHNY, SVGAGI (reference sequence). This CDR3 contains 15 residues. With 6 bases clipped from V and 4 bases from J, the junction kept 12 bases outside the gene matches. CDR3 nucleotide sequence: TGTGCCAGCAGCCTGACGACAGGGTGGAAGTACGAGCAGTACTTC. Its translation: CASSLTTGWKYEQYF.

The rearrangement joins TRBV13 to TRBJ1-4; D ambiguous. Looked up from germline, CDR1 is PRHDT and CDR2 is FYEKMQ (reference sequence). This CDR3 has 13 residues. V lost 0 bases, J lost 8 bases, and 7 bases lay in between. The CDR3 DNA is TGTGCCAGCAGCTTAGGTGTGGAGGAAAAACTGTTTTTT. Translation gives CASSLGVEEKLFF.

The chain carries TRBV6-5 and TRBJ2-5, with D uncertain. The CDR3 is 15 amino acids. Germline values: CDR1 MNHEY, CDR2 SVGAGI. With 0 bases removed from V and 2 bases from J, the gap between germline ends came to 10 bases. The CDR3 nucleotides read TGTGCCAGCAGTTACTCTCTCGGGCAGCAAGAGACCCAGTACTTC. Translated, it gives CASSYSLGQQETQYF.

The chain combines TRBV9 with TRBJ1-1; TRBD1 aligns across 11 bases. After removal of 4 bases from V and 2 bases from J, the junction contained 4 bases not matched to a gene. The CDR3 loop spans 15 amino acids. The germline gives CDR1 SGDLS, CDR2 YYNGEE. DNA for the CDR3: TGTGCCAGCAGCCTTTGGACAGGGGGCAACACTGAAGCTTTCTTT. Protein: CASSLWTGGNTEAFF. Full variable domain (rest looked up from reference TRBV9 and TRBJ1-1): DSGVTQTPKHLITATGQRVTLRCSPRSGDLSVYWYQQSLDQGLQFLIQYYNGEERAKGNILERFSAQQFPDLHSELNLSSLELGDSALYFCASSLWTGGNTEAFFGQGTRLTVV.

This clone was seen once. The chain couples TRBV4-3 to TRBJ1-6; 7 bases are a match to TRBD1. Per germline, CDR1 LGHNA and CDR2 YSLEER. V lost 4 bases and J lost 1; bases outside the gene matches: 4. CDR3 size: 16 residues. CDR3 bases: TGCGCCAGCAGCCGCGCGGGACAGTCCTATAATTCACCCCTCCACTTT. Amino acids: CASSRAGQSYNSPLHF.

The CDR3: CSAWQGYGYTF. Here the CDR3 DNA reads TGCAGTGCTTGGCAGGGTTATGGCTACACCTTC. This chain connects TRBV20-1 to TRBJ1-2, with D tentatively TRBD1 (5 bases). The CDR3 has 11 amino acids. Per germline, CDR1 DFQATT and CDR2 SNEGSKA (reference sequence). Trimming removed 5 bases from V and 5 bases from J, with 9 bases in between.

The rearrangement uses TRBV2 and TRBJ2-2; no reliable D call. The CDR3 extends over 18 amino acids. Germline loops: CDR1 SNHLY, CDR2 FYNNEI. V lost 4 bases and J 0 bases, leaving 18 bases between the germline ends. The CDR3 here is CASSGVFVETSNTGELFF. The CDR3 DNA sequence: TGTGCCAGCAGTGGGGTTTTCGTCGAGACATCGAACACCGGGGAGCTGTTTTTT.

This rearrangement joins TRBV25-1 to TRBJ2-1, with D hard to call. CDR1 is MGHDK and CDR2 is SYGVNS in the germline V gene. This CDR3 has 16 amino acids. The V gene lost 7 bases and the J gene lost 0 bases, with 16 bases spanning the gap. DNA of the CDR3: TGTGCCAGCACCTCATCAGCCCTCTTCTCCTACAATGAGCAGTTCTTC. Protein: CASTSSALFSYNEQFF.

The rearrangement links TRBV28 to TRBJ2-7; perhaps D is TRBD1 or TRBD2 (6 bases each). With 6 bases removed from V and 2 bases from J, the gap between germline ends came to 14 bases. The CDR3 has 14 amino acids. Germline V gives CDR1 MDHEN, CDR2 SYDVKM. The CDR3 loop is CASSARGATYEQYF. The CDR3 region has the DNA TGTGCCAGCAGCGCGAGGGGGGCGACCTACGAGCAGTACTTC.

The chain carries TRBV27 and TRBJ2-5; 9 nucleotides match TRBD1. Germline CDR1 and CDR2: MNHEY and SMNVEV (reference sequence). V lost 5 bases and J lost 2; bases outside the gene matches: 12. The CDR3 contains 17 residues. Here the CDR3 DNA reads TGTGCCAGCAGTCTAATACAGGGGGCTTTTGGGCAAGAGACCCAGTACTTC. Residues: CASSLIQGAFGQETQYF.

The J gene is TRBJ2-1, the V gene TRBV10-1, with a possible D match to TRBD2 (5 bases). The V gene lost 2 bases and the J gene lost 5 bases, with 10 bases spanning the gap. Per the germline V gene, CDR1 is WNHNN and CDR2 is SYGVQD (reference sequence). The CDR3 is 14 amino acids. The CDR3: CASSEGGLNNEQFF. The CDR3 coding sequence is TGCGCCAGCAGTGAGGGCGGACTGAACAATGAGCAGTTCTTC.

Concerning this clone: Other DNA sequences of this sample code for an identical CDR3. This chain joins TRBV5-4 and TRBJ2-2; D gene ambiguous. There are 12 residues in the CDR3. The ends were cut back, 2 bases at V and 5 bases at J, with 4 bases in the middle. Germline lookup yields CDR1 SGHNT and CDR2 YYREEE (reference sequence). CDR3 sequence reads: CASSFGTGELFF. The CDR3, as DNA: TGTGCCAGCAGCTTCGGTACCGGGGAGCTGTTTTTT.

This chain links TRBV4-2 with TRBJ2-3; a weak D match, TRBD2 (7 bases). The CDR3 is 16 residues long. Trimming stripped 6 bases from V and 4 bases from J, with 20 bases between. In germline, CDR1 is LGHNA, CDR2 YNFKEQ. CDR3 DNA sequence: TGTGCCAGCAGAGGAGGGGGGGCTAGCGATCCAGATACGCAGTATTTT. Translated: CASRGGGASDPDTQYF.